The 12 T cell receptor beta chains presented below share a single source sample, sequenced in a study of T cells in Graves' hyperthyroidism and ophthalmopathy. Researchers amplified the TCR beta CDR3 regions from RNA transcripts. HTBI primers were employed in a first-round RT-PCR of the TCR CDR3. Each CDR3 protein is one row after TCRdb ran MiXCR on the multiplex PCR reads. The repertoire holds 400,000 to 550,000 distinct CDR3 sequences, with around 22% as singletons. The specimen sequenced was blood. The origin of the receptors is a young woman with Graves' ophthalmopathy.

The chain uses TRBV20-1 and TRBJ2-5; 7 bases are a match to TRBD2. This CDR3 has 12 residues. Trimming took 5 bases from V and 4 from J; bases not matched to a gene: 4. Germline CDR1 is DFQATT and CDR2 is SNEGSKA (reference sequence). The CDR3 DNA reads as TGCAGTGCTCAGACTAGCTTAGAGACCCAGTACTTC. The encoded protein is CSAQTSLETQYF.

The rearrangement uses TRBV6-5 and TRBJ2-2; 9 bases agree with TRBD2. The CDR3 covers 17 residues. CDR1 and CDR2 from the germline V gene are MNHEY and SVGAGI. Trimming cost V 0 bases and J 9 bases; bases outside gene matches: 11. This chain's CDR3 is CASSYSETSGLSRELFF. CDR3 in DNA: TGTGCCAGCAGTTACTCGGAGACTAGCGGCTTGAGTAGGGAGCTGTTTTTT.

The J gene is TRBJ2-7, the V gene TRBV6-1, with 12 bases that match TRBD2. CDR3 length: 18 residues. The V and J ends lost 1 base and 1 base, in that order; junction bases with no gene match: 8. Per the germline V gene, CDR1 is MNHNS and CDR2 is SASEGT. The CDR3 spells CASSEGLAGEARSYEQYF. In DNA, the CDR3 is TGTGCCAGCAGTGAAGGACTAGCGGGAGAGGCCCGATCCTACGAGCAGTACTTC.

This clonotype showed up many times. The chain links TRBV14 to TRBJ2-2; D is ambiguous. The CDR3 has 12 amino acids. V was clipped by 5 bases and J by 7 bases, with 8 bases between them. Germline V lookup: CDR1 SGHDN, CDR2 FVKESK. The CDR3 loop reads CASSVGSGELFF. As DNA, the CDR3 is TGTGCCAGCAGCGTGGGAAGCGGGGAGCTGTTTTTT.

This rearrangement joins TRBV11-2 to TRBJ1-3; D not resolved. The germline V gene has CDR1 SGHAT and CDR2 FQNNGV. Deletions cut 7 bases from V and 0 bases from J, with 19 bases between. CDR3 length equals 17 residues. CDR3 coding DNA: TGTGCCAGCACTCCAGACCTCAGGATTTACTCTGGAAACACCATATATTTT. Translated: CASTPDLRIYSGNTIYF.

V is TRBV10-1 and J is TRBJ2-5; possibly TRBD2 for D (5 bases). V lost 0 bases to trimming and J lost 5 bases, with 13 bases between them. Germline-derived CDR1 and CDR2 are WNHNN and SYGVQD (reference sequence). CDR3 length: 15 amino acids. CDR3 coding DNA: TGCGCCAGCAGTGAGTCTTTATCGGGGTTGGAGACCCAGTACTTC. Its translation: CASSESLSGLETQYF.

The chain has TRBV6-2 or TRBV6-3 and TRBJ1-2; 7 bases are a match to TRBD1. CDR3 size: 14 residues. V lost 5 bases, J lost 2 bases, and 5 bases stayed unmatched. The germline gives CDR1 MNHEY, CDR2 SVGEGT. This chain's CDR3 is CASSISDRNYGYTF. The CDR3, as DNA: TGTGCCAGCAGTATCTCGGACAGGAACTATGGCTACACCTTC.

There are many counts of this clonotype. CDR3 DNA: TGCAGCGTTGCAGAAGGGACAGGTTACACCTTC. Its protein product is CSVAEGTGYTF. V gene TRBV29-1 combines with J gene TRBJ1-2; 8 bases line up with TRBD1. The J segment lost 11 bases and the V segment lost 4 bases, leaving 6 bases of the junction unmatched. In germline, CDR1 is SQVTM, CDR2 ANQGSEA. The CDR3 has 11 residues.

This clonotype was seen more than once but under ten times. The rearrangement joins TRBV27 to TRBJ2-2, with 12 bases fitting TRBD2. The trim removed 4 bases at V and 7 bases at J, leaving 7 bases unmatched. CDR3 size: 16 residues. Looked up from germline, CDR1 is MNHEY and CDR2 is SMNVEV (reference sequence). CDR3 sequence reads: CASSSPSSGGGGELFF. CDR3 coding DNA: TGTGCCAGCAGTTCTCCGTCTAGCGGGGGGGGCGGGGAGCTGTTTTTT.

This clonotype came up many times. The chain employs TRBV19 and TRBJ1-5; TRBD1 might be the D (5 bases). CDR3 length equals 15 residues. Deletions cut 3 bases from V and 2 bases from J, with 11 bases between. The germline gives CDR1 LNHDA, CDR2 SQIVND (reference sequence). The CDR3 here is CASSMGPGGNQPQHF. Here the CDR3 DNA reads TGTGCCAGTAGTATGGGGCCAGGCGGCAATCAGCCCCAGCATTTT.

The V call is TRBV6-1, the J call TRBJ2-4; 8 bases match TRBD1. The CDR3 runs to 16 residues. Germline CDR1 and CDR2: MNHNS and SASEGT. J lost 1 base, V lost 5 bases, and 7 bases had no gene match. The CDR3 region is CASSRQGIGAKNIQYF. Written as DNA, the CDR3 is TGTGCCAGCAGTCGACAGGGGATTGGGGCCAAAAACATTCAGTACTTC.

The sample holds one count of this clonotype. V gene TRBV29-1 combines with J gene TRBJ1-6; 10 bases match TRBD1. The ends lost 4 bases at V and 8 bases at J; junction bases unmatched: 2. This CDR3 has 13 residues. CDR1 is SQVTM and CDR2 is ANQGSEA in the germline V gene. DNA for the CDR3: TGCAGCGTTGGGGACAGGGGTGATTCACCCCTCCACTTT. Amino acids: CSVGDRGDSPLHF.